What follows describes a single T cell receptor (beta chain). The antigen is unknown. The PCR had 60 Vbeta and 13 Jbeta primers. In the study's own analysis: Later work found around 85 million unique TCR beta chains, with around 10 million shared. Clones were read by immunoSEQ multiplex PCR, and TCRdb kept only the in-frame ones, dropping some. The DNA was the basis for D and trimming; V, J and clone size are from that table. This table has about 70,000 clones, roughly 81% appearing once. From germline, CDR1 is SGHRS and CDR2 YFSETQ. With 2 bases removed from V and 8 bases from J, the gap between germline ends came to 13 bases. CDR3 size: 13 residues. This entry is derived from a study of cytomegalovirus exposure and HLA in healthy donors. Study-wide findings and caveats: Upon later analysis, TCR association rates were observed to vary by HLA locus, being highest for DRB1 and lowest for HLA-C. Presence/absence analysis assumed near-uniform sequencing depth across donors.

The genes are TRBV5-1 and TRBJ1-2; TRBD1 might be the D (6 bases). Sequencing was carried out using PBMCs. This TCR derives from a human donor in good health. CDR3 DNA: TGCGCCAGCAGCTTAGGACAGTCGTGCGGCTACACCTTC. Amino acid sequence: CASSLGQSCGYTF.